This entry is about one T cell receptor (beta chain). What it recognizes is unknown. CDR3 size: 14 residues. The V gene's germline CDR1 is PRHDT and CDR2 FYEKMQ (reference sequence). Trimming took 3 bases from V and 3 from J, leaving 12 bases between them. Produced via immunoSEQ multiplex PCR; TCRdb's table is partial and in-frame only. Of around 23,000 clones in the sample, about 80% were seen once. The unexposed donors gave CD4+ T cells in about 2011-2018, prior to COVID-19. Isolation of CD4+ T cells took place after nine to ten days in culture. The data were taken from a study of CD4 T cells in relation to SARS-CoV-2 and coronaviruses. Study overall: Crossreactive spike epitopes shared across donors were mapped to their HLA restriction.

Source material: CD4+ T cells from PBMCs, cultured in vitro. The TCR was taken from a human donor in good health. This chain connects TRBV13 to TRBJ2-7; perhaps TRBD2 as D (6 bases). Here the CDR3 reads CASSLSRLGYEQYF. DNA of the CDR3: TGTGCCAGCAGCTTGTCCCGACTAGGCTACGAGCAGTACTTC.